Described below is a single T cell receptor (beta chain) sequence and its context. The source of the sample is a study of blood T cell repertoires in COVID-19. V was pared by 7 bases and J by 4 bases, with 8 bases between. The CDR3 is 12 amino acids. Per germline, CDR1 SNHLY and CDR2 FYNNEI. The repertoire was sequenced with immunoSEQ multiplex PCR; TCRdb's copy has only in-frame clones and lacks some. The sample lists about 190,000 clones, about 80% occurring once. What was sequenced was peripheral blood. The chain couples TRBV2 to TRBJ1-5; D unclear. The TCR comes from a man in his fifties or sixties with acute or convalescent COVID-19. The CDR3 is CASMRENQPQHF. The DNA for the CDR3 is TGTGCCAGCATGAGGGAAAATCAGCCCCAGCATTTT.